A single sample gave rise to the 13 T cell receptor beta chains below, sequenced in a study of blood T cell repertoires in COVID-19. The method was immunoSEQ multiplex PCR; TCRdb's version includes in-frame clones alone and lacks a portion of them. The data hold roughly 70,000 clones, with 77% observed a single time. The specimen sequenced was peripheral blood. These receptors came from a man in his 70s with COVID-19, enrolled during active disease.

J is TRBJ2-1 and V is TRBV9; 9 bases are a match to TRBD2. J gave up 9 bases and V 0 bases, and 7 bases lay outside the gene matches. CDR1 is SGDLS and CDR2 is YYNGEE in the germline V gene. There are 15 residues in the CDR3. CDR3 nucleotides: TGTGCCAGCAGCGTAGTGATAGCGGGAGTTGGTGAGCAGTTCTTC. Protein product: CASSVVIAGVGEQFF.

The chain couples TRBV7-9 to TRBJ1-1; 7 nucleotides line up with TRBD1. Germline V lookup: CDR1 SEHNR, CDR2 FQNEAQ (reference sequence). The CDR3 runs 18 residues. Losses at the gene ends were 5 bases for V and 0 bases for J; bases not matched to a gene: 15. DNA for the CDR3: TGTGCCAGCAGCACGGACACTCGTACAGGGGACATGAACACTGAAGCTTTCTTT. Its translation is CASSTDTRTGDMNTEAFF.

J is TRBJ2-4 and V is TRBV18, with 10 positions matching TRBD2. The V segment lost 5 bases and the J segment 8 bases; nucleotides outside the gene matches: 6. The CDR3 runs 14 residues. CDR1 and CDR2 (germline): KGHSH, LQKENI. The CDR3 DNA reads as TGTGCCAGCTCAACGACTAGCGGGTTAGACATTCAGTACTTC. As protein: CASSTTSGLDIQYF.

The V and J genes are TRBV19 and TRBJ1-5; D is unclear. CDR1 is LNHDA and CDR2 is SQIVND in the germline V gene (reference sequence). This CDR3 has 18 amino acids. V gave up 1 base and J gave up 2 bases, with 18 bases separating them. CDR3: CASSIAGPRFGGNQPQHF. CDR3 in DNA: TGTGCCAGTAGTATAGCCGGCCCCAGGTTCGGTGGCAATCAGCCCCAGCATTTT.

V and J are TRBV24-1 and TRBJ2-2; TRBD2 matches at 16 bases. This CDR3 has 20 residues. V shed 5 bases, J shed 4 bases, and the junction held 12 bases outside the gene matches. CDR1 and CDR2 (germline): KGHDR, SFDVKD. In nucleotides, the CDR3 is TGTGCCACCAGTGGTTTTGCGGGACTAGCGGGAGGGCCGAGCACCGGGGAGCTGTTTTTT. Translating gives CATSGFAGLAGGPSTGELFF.

This clone was detected once. The chain has TRBV27 and TRBJ2-7, with D possibly matching TRBD2 (5 bases). The CDR3 consists of 12 residues. From germline, CDR1 is MNHEY and CDR2 SMNVEV (reference sequence). The V and J ends lost 10 bases and 2 bases respectively, with 12 bases between them. Written as DNA, the CDR3 is TGTGCCACCCGGACTGGAACCTACGAGCAGTACTTC. It encodes CATRTGTYEQYF.

The chain links TRBV27 to TRBJ1-6, with 8 nucleotides matching TRBD1. CDR1 is MNHEY, CDR2 SMNVEV, per germline (reference sequence). The CDR3 is 14 residues long. V lost 3 bases, J lost 10 bases, and 5 bases stayed unmatched. CDR3 region: CASSFGQGASPLHF. In nucleotides, the CDR3 is TGTGCCAGCAGTTTTGGGCAGGGGGCCTCACCCCTCCACTTT.

J is TRBJ2-1 and V is TRBV27; 8 bases agree with TRBD2. V trimming: 5 bases; J trimming: 4 bases; junction bases outside the gene matches: 7. The CDR3 is 15 amino acids. Germline values: CDR1 MNHEY, CDR2 SMNVEV (reference sequence). The DNA of the CDR3 is TGTGCCAGCAGTGAAAGGACTAGCCCGTACAATGAGCAGTTCTTC. Translating gives CASSERTSPYNEQFF.

V and J are TRBV12-3 or TRBV12-4 and TRBJ1-1; D is ambiguous. The CDR3 consists of 13 residues. V lost 4 bases to trimming and J lost 3 bases, with 9 bases between them. CDR3 sequence reads: CASSSGLYTEAFF. The CDR3 nucleotides are TGTGCCAGCAGTTCCGGACTATACACTGAAGCTTTCTTT.

The chain uses TRBV29-1 and TRBJ1-4; 7 bases fit TRBD1. Germline trimming cut 1 base from V and 5 bases from J; bases unmatched to any gene: 7. The CDR3 length is 15 residues. The germline V gene has CDR1 SQVTM and CDR2 ANQGSEA. CDR3 sequence (DNA): TGCAGCGTTGAAGGTCGGGACAGAGGAAATGAAAAACTGTTTTTT. It translates to CSVEGRDRGNEKLFF.

The chain is built from TRBV28 and TRBJ1-1, with D possibly being TRBD1 (5 bases). The CDR3 consists of 13 residues. Looked up from germline, CDR1 is MDHEN and CDR2 is SYDVKM. Trimming cost V 3 bases and J 4 bases, with 9 bases left between them. CDR3 region: CASSFRVSTEAFF. For the CDR3, the DNA is TGTGCCAGCAGTTTCAGGGTTTCCACTGAAGCTTTCTTT.

The chain uses TRBV27 and TRBJ1-2; 10 positions match TRBD1. The CDR3 is 13 amino acids. Unmatched junction bases numbered 0, after V lost 3 bases and J lost 5 bases. Germline values: CDR1 MNHEY, CDR2 SMNVEV (reference sequence). CDR3 sequence (DNA): TGTGCCAGCAGTTTGGGACAGGGGTATGGCTACACCTTC. Its protein product is CASSLGQGYGYTF.

The rearrangement uses TRBV19 and TRBJ1-2; maybe TRBD1 (5 bases). V lost 6 bases to trimming and J lost 4 bases, with 6 bases between them. Germline assignment: CDR1 LNHDA and CDR2 SQIVND (reference sequence). The CDR3 extends over 11 amino acids. DNA for the CDR3: TGTGCCAGTAGGACAGTCTATGGCTACACCTTC. Its protein product is CASRTVYGYTF.